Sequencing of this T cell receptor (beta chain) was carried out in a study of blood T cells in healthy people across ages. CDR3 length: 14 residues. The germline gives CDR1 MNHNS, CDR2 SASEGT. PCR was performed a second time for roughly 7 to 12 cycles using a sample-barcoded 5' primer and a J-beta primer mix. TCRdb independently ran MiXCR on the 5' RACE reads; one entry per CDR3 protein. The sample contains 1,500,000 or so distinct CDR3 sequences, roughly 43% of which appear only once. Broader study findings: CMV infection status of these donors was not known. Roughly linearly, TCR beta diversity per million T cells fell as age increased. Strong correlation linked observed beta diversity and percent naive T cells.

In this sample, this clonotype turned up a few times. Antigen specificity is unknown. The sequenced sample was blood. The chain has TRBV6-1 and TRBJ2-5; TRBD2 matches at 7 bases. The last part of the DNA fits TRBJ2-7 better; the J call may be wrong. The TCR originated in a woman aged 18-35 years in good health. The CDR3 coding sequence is TGTGCCAGCAGTGGGGAGGGCAAGTTCGGCGAGCAGTACTTC. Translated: CASSGEGKFGEQYF.